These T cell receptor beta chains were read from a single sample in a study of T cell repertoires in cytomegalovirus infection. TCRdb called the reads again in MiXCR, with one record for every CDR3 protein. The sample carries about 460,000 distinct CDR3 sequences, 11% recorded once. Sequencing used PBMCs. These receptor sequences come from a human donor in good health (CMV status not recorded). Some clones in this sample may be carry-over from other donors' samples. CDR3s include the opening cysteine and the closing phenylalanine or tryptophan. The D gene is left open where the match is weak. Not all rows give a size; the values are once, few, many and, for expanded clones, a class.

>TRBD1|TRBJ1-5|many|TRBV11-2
CASSNQGTGDSNQPQHF
TGTGCCAGCAGCAATCAAGGGACAGGGGATAGCAATCAGCCCCAGCATTTT
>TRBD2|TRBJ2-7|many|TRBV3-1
CASSLLGLAGNEQYF
TGTGCCAGCAGCCTATTGGGACTAGCGGGGAACGAGCAGTACTTC
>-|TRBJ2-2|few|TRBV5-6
CASSLRPVNTGELFF
TGTGCCAGCAGCTTAAGGCCCGTGAACACCGGGGAGCTGTTTTTT
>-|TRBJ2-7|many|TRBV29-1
CSVEVGRGGHEQYF
TGCAGCGTTGAAGTCGGTAGGGGGGGCCACGAGCAGTACTTC
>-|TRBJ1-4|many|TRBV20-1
CSARGRKIEKLFF
TGCAGTGCTAGGGGCAGGAAAATTGAAAAACTGTTTTTT
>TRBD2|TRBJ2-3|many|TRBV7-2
CASSLASGRTDTQYF
TGTGCCAGCAGCTTAGCTAGCGGGAGGACAGATACGCAGTATTTT
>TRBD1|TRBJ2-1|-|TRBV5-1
CASSFRDRGRSEQFF
TGCGCCAGCAGCTTCCGGGACAGGGGGCGTAGTGAGCAGTTCTTC
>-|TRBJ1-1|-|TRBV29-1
CSVGGDLAFF
TGCAGCGTTGGAGGGGATTTGGCTTTCTTT
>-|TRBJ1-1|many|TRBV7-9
CASGQTVGEAFF
TGTGCCAGCGGCCAGACAGTTGGGGAAGCTTTCTTT
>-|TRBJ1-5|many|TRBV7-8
CASTNRGHNQPQHF
TGTGCCAGCACCAATCGTGGACACAATCAGCCCCAGCATTTT
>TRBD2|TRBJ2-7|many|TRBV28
CASSHYPGGLWSYEQYF
TGTGCCAGCAGTCACTATCCGGGGGGGCTGTGGTCCTACGAGCAGTACTTC
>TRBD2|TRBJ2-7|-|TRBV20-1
CSARGLALNTYEQYF
TGCAGTGCTAGAGGACTAGCTCTAAATACCTACGAGCAGTACTTC
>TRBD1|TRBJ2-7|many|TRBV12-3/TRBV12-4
CASSRTGFEQYF
TGTGCCAGCAGCAGGACAGGGTTCGAGCAGTACTTC
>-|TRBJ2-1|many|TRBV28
CASMSSSDNEQFF
TGTGCCAGCATGAGTAGCAGCGACAATGAGCAGTTCTTC
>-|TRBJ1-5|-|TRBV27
CASSPRQPQHF
TGTGCCAGCAGCCCCAGGCAGCCCCAGCATTTT
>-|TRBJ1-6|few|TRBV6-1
CASFRAGDSPLHF
TGTGCCAGTTTTCGGGCCGGGGATTCACCCCTCCACTTT
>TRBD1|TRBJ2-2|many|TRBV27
CASSSHGQGRSRAGELFF
TGTGCCAGCAGTTCACACGGACAGGGGCGCTCGAGGGCCGGGGAGCTGTTTTTT
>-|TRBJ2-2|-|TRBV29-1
CSAQRGELFF
TGCAGCGCCCAGAGGGGGGAGCTGTTTTTT
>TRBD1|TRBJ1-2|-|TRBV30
CAWSAPDREVDGYTF
TGTGCCTGGAGCGCACCGGACAGGGAGGTTGATGGCTACACCTTC
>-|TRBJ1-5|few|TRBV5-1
CASSLGERGAIGNQPQHF
TGCGCCAGCAGCTTGGGGGAAAGGGGTGCAATAGGCAATCAGCCCCAGCATTTT
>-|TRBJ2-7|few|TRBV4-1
CASSQDRQGYEQYF
TGCGCCAGCAGCCAAGATAGGCAGGGTTACGAGCAGTACTTC
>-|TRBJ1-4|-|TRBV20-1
CSARGVGGPANEKLFF
TGCAGTGCTAGAGGGGTAGGGGGTCCAGCTAATGAAAAACTGTTTTTT
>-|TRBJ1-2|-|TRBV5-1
CASSLNSQDYGYTF
TGCGCCAGCAGCTTGAATAGTCAGGACTATGGCTACACCTTC
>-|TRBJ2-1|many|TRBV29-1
CSVEEQVRYNEQFF
TGCAGCGTTGAAGAACAGGTGCGGTACAATGAGCAGTTCTTC
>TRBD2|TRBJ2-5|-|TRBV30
CAWSRGAGRQETQYF
TGTGCCTGGAGCCGGGGAGCGGGACGGCAAGAGACCCAGTACTTC
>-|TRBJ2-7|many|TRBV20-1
CSAEDTFSYEQYF
TGCAGTGCGGAGGACACCTTCTCCTACGAGCAGTACTTC
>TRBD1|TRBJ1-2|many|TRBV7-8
CASSLGTGTADYGYTF
TGTGCCAGCAGCTTGGGAACAGGGACAGCGGACTATGGCTACACCTTC
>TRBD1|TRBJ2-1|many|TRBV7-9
CASSLEGRTGSNEQFF
TGTGCCAGCAGCTTAGAAGGGAGGACAGGGTCTAATGAGCAGTTCTTC
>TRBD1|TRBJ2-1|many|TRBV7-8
CASSSRTGKNEQFF
TGTGCCAGCAGCTCTAGGACAGGGAAGAATGAGCAGTTCTTC
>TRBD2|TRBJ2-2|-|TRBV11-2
CASSLVAGDYTGELFF
TGTGCCAGCAGCTTAGTAGCGGGAGACTACACCGGGGAGCTGTTTTTT
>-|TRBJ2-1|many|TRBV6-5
CASSYFSLGSYNEQFF
TGTGCCAGCAGTTACTTCAGCCTAGGTTCCTACAATGAGCAGTTCTTC
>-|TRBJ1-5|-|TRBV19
CASSTTGNQPQHF
TGTGCCAGTAGTACTACAGGGAATCAGCCCCAGCATTTT
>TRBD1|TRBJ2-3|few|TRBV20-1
CSANRDRDTDTQYF
TGCAGTGCCAATAGGGACAGGGACACAGATACGCAGTATTTT
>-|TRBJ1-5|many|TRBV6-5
CASRQFYGFSNQPQHF
TGTGCCAGCAGACAATTCTACGGGTTTAGCAATCAGCCCCAGCATTTT
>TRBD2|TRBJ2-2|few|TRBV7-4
CASSLAREVGELFF
TGTGCCAGCAGCTTAGCGCGGGAGGTCGGGGAGCTGTTTTTT
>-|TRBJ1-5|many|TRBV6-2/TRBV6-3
CASSPLGQRRGNQPQHF
TGTGCCAGCAGTCCCCTCGGACAGCGCAGAGGCAATCAGCCCCAGCATTTT
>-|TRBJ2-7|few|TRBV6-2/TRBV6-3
CASRLGRNIYEQYF
TGTGCCAGCAGATTGGGACGGAACATCTACGAGCAGTACTTC
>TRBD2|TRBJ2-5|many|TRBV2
CASSGVAGGRETQYF
TGTGCCAGCAGTGGGGTAGCGGGGGGGCGGGAGACCCAGTACTTC
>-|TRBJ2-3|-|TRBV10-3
CAIGSADTQYF
TGTGCCATCGGGAGTGCAGATACGCAGTATTTT
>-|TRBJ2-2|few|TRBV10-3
CAIPVGQNTGELFF
TGTGCCATCCCGGTAGGGCAGAACACCGGGGAGCTGTTTTTT
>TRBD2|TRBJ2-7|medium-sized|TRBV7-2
CASSLILAGGEQYF
TGTGCCAGCAGCTTAATCCTAGCGGGGGGAGAGCAGTACTTC
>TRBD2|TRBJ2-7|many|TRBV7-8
CASSPPAGGPGEQYF
TGTGCCAGCAGCCCACCGGCGGGAGGGCCCGGCGAGCAGTACTTC